This T cell receptor (beta chain) came from a study of blood T cell repertoires in COVID-19. Study-wide context: COVID-19 samples from acute and convalescent phases originated in the United States, Italy and Spain.

Trimming took off 3 bases at V and 6 bases at J, with 12 bases between the two ends. The CDR3 has 15 amino acids. The germline gives CDR1 MGHDK, CDR2 SYGVNS. The table came from immunoSEQ multiplex PCR; TCRdb's copy has only in-frame clones and leaves some out. The table has tens of thousands of clones, approximately 79% seen once. This sequence originates from a human donor with acute or convalescent COVID-19. The donor label of this sample is uncertain. Sequencing was carried out using peripheral blood. The chain couples TRBV25-1 to TRBJ1-6; D gene uncertain. CDR3 sequence reads: CASSDPGLTNSPLHF. The CDR3 DNA reads TGTGCCAGCAGTGACCCCGGACTCACTAATTCACCCCTCCACTTT. The full variable domain, with the rest looked up from reference TRBV25-1 and TRBJ1-6, is EADIYQTPRYLVIGTGKKITLECSQTMGHDKMYWYQQDPGMELHLIHYSYGVNSTEKGDLSSESTVSRIRTEHFPLTLESARPSHTSQYLCASSDPGLTNSPLHFGNGTRLTVT.